This is a list of T cell receptor beta chains from one sample in a study of cytomegalovirus exposure and HLA in healthy donors. Clones were sequenced by immunoSEQ multiplex PCR, and TCRdb holds only the in-frame ones, with some missing. This sample has some 130,000 clones, with about 80% found just once. The material sequenced was PBMCs. The receptor set was obtained from a human donor in good health. CDR3s include the opening cysteine and the closing phenylalanine or tryptophan. The D gene is left open where the match is weak. A row's size may be missing; if present it is once, few, many or a size class.

>TRBV7-9|.|TRBJ1-1|.
CASSFSWGASTEAFF
TGTGCCAGCAGCTTCTCTTGGGGCGCGAGCACTGAAGCTTTCTTT
>TRBV7-3|.|TRBJ2-7|TRBD2
CASSLTSGGGYEQYF
TGTGCCAGCAGCTTAACTAGCGGGGGTGGCTACGAGCAGTACTTC
>TRBV5-6|few|TRBJ1-2|TRBD1
CASSLKGQAYGYTF
TGTGCCAGCAGCTTGAAGGGACAGGCCTATGGCTACACCTTC
>TRBV9|.|TRBJ2-7|TRBD1
CASSARDRGSNEQYF
TGTGCCAGCAGCGCCCGGGACAGGGGGTCGAACGAGCAGTACTTC
>TRBV2|.|TRBJ1-5|.
CASMKDTRNSHSNQPQHF
TGTGCCAGCATGAAAGACACGCGCAACTCTCATAGCAATCAGCCCCAGCATTTT
>TRBV7-9|few|TRBJ1-2|TRBD1
CASSRPGQAYGYTF
TGTGCCAGCAGCCGACCGGGACAGGCATATGGCTACACCTTC
>TRBV27|.|TRBJ2-3|.
CASRPTGPPDTQYF
TGTGCCAGCAGACCGACAGGTCCCCCGGATACGCAGTATTTT
>TRBV28|.|TRBJ1-2|TRBD1
CAPKVPVYDRVGGYTF
TGTGCCCCCAAGGTACCAGTTTATGACAGGGTAGGCGGCTACACCTTC
>TRBV5-1|few|TRBJ2-2|TRBD2
CASSPGLAGLDYPGELFF
TGCGCCAGCAGCCCCGGACTAGCGGGGCTCGATTACCCCGGGGAGCTGTTTTTT
>TRBV19|few|TRBJ2-3|TRBD1
CASSSSTGSTDTQYF
TGTGCCAGTAGTTCATCGACAGGGAGCACAGATACGCAGTATTTT
>TRBV5-8|.|TRBJ1-2|TRBD1
CASSSTGVGGYTF
TGTGCCAGCAGCTCGACAGGGGTGGGTGGCTACACCTTC
>TRBV5-6|.|TRBJ2-7|TRBD1
CASSKRQGSGYEQYF
TGTGCCAGCAGCAAAAGACAGGGATCGGGCTACGAGCAGTACTTC
>TRBV11-2|.|TRBJ1-3|TRBD1
CASSLEQGFNTIYF
TGTGCCAGCAGCTTAGAACAGGGGTTCAACACCATATATTTT
>TRBV18|.|TRBJ1-3|TRBD1
CASSPRGLESGNTIYF
TGTGCCAGCTCACCAAGGGGGCTCGAATCTGGAAACACCATATATTTT
>TRBV5-4|few|TRBJ1-2|.
CASSTRTAGDYGYTF
TGTGCCAGCAGCACTCGGACAGCAGGGGACTATGGCTACACCTTC
>TRBV6-1|.|TRBJ1-5|TRBD1
CASSPDRVNQPQHF
TGTGCCAGCAGTCCCGACAGGGTAAATCAGCCCCAGCATTTT
>TRBV29-1|.|TRBJ1-1|.
CSVLREGDTEAFF
TGCAGCGTCCTTAGAGAGGGGGACACTGAAGCTTTCTTT
>TRBV25-1|.|TRBJ1-1|.
CASSDQEYTEAFF
TGTGCCAGCAGTGACCAAGAGTACACTGAAGCTTTCTTT
>TRBV29-1|.|TRBJ1-5|.
CSAKARRGEPQHF
TGCAGCGCCAAGGCCAGGCGGGGTGAGCCCCAGCATTTT
>TRBV4-3|.|TRBJ1-6|.
CASSQDPLGHSPLHF
TGCGCCAGCAGCCAAGATCCCCTGGGGCACTCACCCCTCCACTTT
>TRBV7-9|.|TRBJ2-5|.
CASSTNRDQETQYF
TGTGCCAGCAGCACCAACAGGGATCAAGAGACCCAGTACTTC
>TRBV2|.|TRBJ1-1|TRBD1
CAVVEGAYTEAFF
TGTGCCGTAGTGGAGGGGGCCTACACTGAAGCTTTCTTT
>TRBV6-4|few|TRBJ1-2|TRBD1
CASSVDRGRGYTF
TGTGCCAGCAGTGTGGACAGGGGGCGCGGCTACACCTTC
>TRBV6-1|.|TRBJ1-4|TRBD1
CASSMEDRGEKLFF
TGTGCCAGCAGTATGGAGGACAGGGGAGAAAAACTGTTTTTT
>TRBV11-2|.|TRBJ2-7|.
CASSLVLAYEQYF
TGTGCCAGCAGCTTAGTCCTAGCCTACGAGCAGTACTTC
>TRBV28|.|TRBJ1-2|TRBD1
CASSFTGAGGYTF
TGTGCCAGCAGCTTTACAGGGGCGGGTGGCTACACCTTC
>TRBV14|.|TRBJ2-7|.
CASSQALAKQVRGQYF
TGTGCCAGCAGCCAAGCCCTGGCCAAGCAGGTCCGTGGGCAGTACTTC
>TRBV7-2|.|TRBJ2-3|.
CASSLRMAGRDTQYF
TGTGCCAGCAGCTTAAGGATGGCCGGGAGAGATACGCAGTATTTT
>TRBV6-5|.|TRBJ1-3|TRBD1
CASSDREGNTIYF
TGTGCCAGCAGTGACAGGGAGGGAAACACCATATATTTT
>TRBV28|few|TRBJ2-7|.
CASAGPYEQYF
TGTGCCAGCGCGGGACCTTACGAGCAGTACTTC
>TRBV11-3|.|TRBJ2-3|.
CASSFGRGTQYF
TGTGCCAGCAGCTTCGGAAGGGGTACGCAGTATTTT
>TRBV5-1|.|TRBJ2-7|TRBD1
CASRKTGDPYEQYF
TGCGCCAGCCGGAAGACAGGGGACCCCTACGAGCAGTACTTC
>TRBV7-8|.|TRBJ2-5|.
CASSPQETQYF
TGTGCCAGCAGCCCCCAGGAGACCCAGTACTTC
>TRBV6-6|few|TRBJ2-7|TRBD2
CASSKPRGGGTYEQYF
TGTGCCAGCAGCAAGCCCCGCGGGGGAGGTACCTACGAGCAGTACTTC
>TRBV15|once|TRBJ2-5|.
CATRTSQGSRPETQYF
TGTGCCACCAGGACGTCACAGGGAAGTAGACCAGAGACCCAGTACTTC
>TRBV13|.|TRBJ2-7|TRBD1
CASSLSGTGVHEQYF
TGTGCCAGCAGCTTATCGGGGACAGGGGTTCACGAGCAGTACTTC
>TRBV5-8|once|TRBJ1-4|.
CASSLENTGTGDEKLFF
TGTGCCAGCAGCTTGGAGAATACAGGGACCGGGGATGAAAAACTGTTTTTT
>TRBV9|.|TRBJ2-2|TRBD2
CASSATSGGHGGELFF
TGTGCCAGCAGCGCGACTAGCGGGGGGCATGGCGGGGAGCTGTTTTTT
>TRBV18|.|TRBJ2-5|TRBD2
CASSPWGGGGAETQYF
TGTGCCAGCTCTCCTTGGGGCGGCGGGGGGGCAGAGACCCAGTACTTC
>TRBV28|.|TRBJ2-7|.
CASRAISGSYEQYF
TGTGCCAGCAGGGCCATTTCGGGGTCCTACGAGCAGTACTTC
>TRBV2|.|TRBJ2-2|TRBD2
CASKAGTSGGTYTGELFF
TGTGCCAGCAAGGCCGGGACTAGCGGGGGGACCTACACCGGGGAGCTGTTTTTT
>TRBV5-1|.|TRBJ2-1|.
CASSLESGRNEQFF
TGCGCCAGCAGCTTGGAGTCAGGCCGTAATGAGCAGTTCTTC
>TRBV9|.|TRBJ2-5|.
CASSAQGGVETQYF
TGTGCCAGCAGCGCCCAGGGGGGAGTTGAGACCCAGTACTTC
>TRBV6-6|.|TRBJ1-2|.
CASSPGHLYYGYTF
TGTGCCAGCAGTCCGGGACATTTGTACTATGGCTACACCTTC
>TRBV7-9|.|TRBJ2-5|.
CASSSPLGGGIPETQYF
TGTGCCAGCAGCTCGCCCTTAGGTGGGGGGATCCCAGAGACCCAGTACTTC
>TRBV2|few|TRBJ1-1|.
CASRGSRDEAFF
TGTGCCAGCAGGGGTAGCCGCGATGAAGCTTTCTTT
>TRBV7-8|few|TRBJ2-7|.
CASSLGGQEQYF
TGTGCCAGCAGCTTAGGCGGCCAGGAGCAGTACTTC
>TRBV2|once|TRBJ2-2|.
CASNPAGTNTGELFF
TGTGCCAGCAATCCAGCGGGTACGAACACCGGGGAGCTGTTTTTT